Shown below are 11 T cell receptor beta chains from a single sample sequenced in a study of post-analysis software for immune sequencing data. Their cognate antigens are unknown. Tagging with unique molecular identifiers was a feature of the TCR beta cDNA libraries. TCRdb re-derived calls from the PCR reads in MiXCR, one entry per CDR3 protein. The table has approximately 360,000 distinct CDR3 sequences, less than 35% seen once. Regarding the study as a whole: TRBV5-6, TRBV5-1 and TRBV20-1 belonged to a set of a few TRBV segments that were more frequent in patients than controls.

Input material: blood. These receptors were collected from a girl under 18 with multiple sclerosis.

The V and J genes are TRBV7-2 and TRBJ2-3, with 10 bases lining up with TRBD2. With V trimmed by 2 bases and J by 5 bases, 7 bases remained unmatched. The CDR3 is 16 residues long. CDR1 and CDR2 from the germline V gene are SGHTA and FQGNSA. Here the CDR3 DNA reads TGTGCCAGCAGCTTACAAGCGGGGGGGCGGAAAGATACGCAGTATTTT. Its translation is CASSLQAGGRKDTQYF. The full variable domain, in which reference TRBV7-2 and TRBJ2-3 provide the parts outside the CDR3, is GAGVSQSPSNKVTEKGKDVELRCDPISGHTALYWYRQSLGQGLEFLIYFQGNSAPDKSGLPSDRFSAERTGGSVSTLTIQRTQQEDSAVYLCASSLQAGGRKDTQYFGPGTRLTVL.

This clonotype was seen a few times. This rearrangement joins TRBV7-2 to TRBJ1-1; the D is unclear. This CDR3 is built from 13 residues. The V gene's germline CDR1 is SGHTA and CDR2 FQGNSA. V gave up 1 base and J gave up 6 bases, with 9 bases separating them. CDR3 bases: TGTGCCAGCAGCTTAGTGGTTTTCGCTGAAGCTTTCTTT. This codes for CASSLVVFAEAFF.

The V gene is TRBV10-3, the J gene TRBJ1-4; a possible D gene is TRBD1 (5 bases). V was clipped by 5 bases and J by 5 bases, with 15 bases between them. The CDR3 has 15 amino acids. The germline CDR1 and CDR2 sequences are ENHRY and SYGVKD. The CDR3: CAISKDGGSNEKLFF. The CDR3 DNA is TGTGCCATCAGTAAGGACGGGGGTTCCAATGAAAAACTGTTTTTT.

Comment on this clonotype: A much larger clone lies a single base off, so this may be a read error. CDR3 amino acids: CASSLAQSPPYEQYF. The CDR3 nucleotides are TGCGCCAGCAGCTTGGCACAGTCTCCTCCCTACGAGCAGTACTTC. The chain employs TRBV5-1 and TRBJ2-7; D unresolved. V lost 0 bases and J 2 bases, leaving 12 bases between the germline ends. The CDR3 consists of 15 residues. Germline V gene lookup returns CDR1 SGHRS and CDR2 YFSETQ.

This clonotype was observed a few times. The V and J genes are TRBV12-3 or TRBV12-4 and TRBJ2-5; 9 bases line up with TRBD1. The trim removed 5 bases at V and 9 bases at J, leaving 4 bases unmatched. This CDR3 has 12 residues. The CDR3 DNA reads TGTGCCAGCAGTGTGACAGGGGGGTCCCAGTACTTC. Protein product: CASSVTGGSQYF.

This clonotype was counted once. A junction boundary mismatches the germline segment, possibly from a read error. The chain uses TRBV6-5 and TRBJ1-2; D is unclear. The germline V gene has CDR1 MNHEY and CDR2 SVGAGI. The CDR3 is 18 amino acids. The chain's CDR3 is CGSSYSQQSTRDSYGYTF. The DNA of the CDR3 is TGTGGCAGCAGTTACAGTCAACAGTCAACTAGGGATAGCTATGGCTACACCTTC.

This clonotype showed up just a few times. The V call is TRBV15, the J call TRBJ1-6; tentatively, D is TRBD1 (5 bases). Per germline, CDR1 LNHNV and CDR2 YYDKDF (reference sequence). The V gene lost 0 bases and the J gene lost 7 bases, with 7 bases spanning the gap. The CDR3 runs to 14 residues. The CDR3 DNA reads TGTGCCACCAGCAGAGATCAGGGAAATTCACCCCTCCACTTT. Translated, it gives CATSRDQGNSPLHF.

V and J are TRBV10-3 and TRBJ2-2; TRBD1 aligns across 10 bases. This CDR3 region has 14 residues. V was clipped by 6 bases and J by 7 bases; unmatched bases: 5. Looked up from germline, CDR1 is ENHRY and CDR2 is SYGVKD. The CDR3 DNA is TGTGCCATCAGCGGGGACAGGGGCGGCGGGGAGCTGTTTTTT. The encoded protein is CAISGDRGGGELFF.

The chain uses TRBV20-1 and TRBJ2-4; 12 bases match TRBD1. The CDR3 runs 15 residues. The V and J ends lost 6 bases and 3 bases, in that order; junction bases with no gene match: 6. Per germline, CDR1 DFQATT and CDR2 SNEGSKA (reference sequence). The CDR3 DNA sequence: TGCAGTGCAGGGACAGGGGGCGCCGGCAAAAACATTCAGTACTTC. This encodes CSAGTGGAGKNIQYF.

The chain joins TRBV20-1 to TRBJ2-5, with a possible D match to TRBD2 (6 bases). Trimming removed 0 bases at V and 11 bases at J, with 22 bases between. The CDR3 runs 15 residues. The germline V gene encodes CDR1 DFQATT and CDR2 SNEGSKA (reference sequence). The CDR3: CSAREAGGSYNEQYF. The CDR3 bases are TGCAGTGCTAGAGAGGCCGGGGGATCCTACAATGAGCAGTACTTC.

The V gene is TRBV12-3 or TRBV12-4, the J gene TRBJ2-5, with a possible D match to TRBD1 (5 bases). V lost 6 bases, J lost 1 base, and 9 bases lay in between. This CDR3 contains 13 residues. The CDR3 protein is CASRPDIQETQYF. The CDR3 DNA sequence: TGTGCCAGCAGACCGGACATCCAAGAGACCCAGTACTTC.